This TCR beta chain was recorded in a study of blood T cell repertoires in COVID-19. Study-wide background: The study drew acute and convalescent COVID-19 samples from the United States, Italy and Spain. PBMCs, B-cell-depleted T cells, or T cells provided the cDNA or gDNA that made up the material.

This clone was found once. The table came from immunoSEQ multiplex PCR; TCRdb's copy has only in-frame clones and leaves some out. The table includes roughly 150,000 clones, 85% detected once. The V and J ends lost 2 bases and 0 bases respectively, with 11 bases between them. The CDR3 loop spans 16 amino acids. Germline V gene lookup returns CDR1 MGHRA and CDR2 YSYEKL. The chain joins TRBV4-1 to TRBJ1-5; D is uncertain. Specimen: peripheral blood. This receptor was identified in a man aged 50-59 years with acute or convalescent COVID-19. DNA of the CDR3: TGCGCCAGCAGCCAACTTCCACACGCTAGCAATCAGCCCCAGCATTTT. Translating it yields CASSQLPHASNQPQHF.